A single sample is the source of the 6 T cell receptor beta chains below, sequenced in a study of CD8 T cells in Susac syndrome. With random hexamers, about 0.45 to 1 ug RNA was reverse transcribed. Each CDR3 protein gets one entry after TCRdb re-called the immunoSEQ multiplex PCR reads with MiXCR. The sample has approximately 190,000 distinct CDR3 sequences; 90% to 97% are singletons. The sequencing sample was made of CD4+ T cells from PBMCs. These receptors originate from a human donor with Susac syndrome.

This CDR3 reads CASSSGGQNYGYTF. The CDR3 bases are TGTGCCAGCAGTTCGGGGGGGCAGAACTATGGCTACACCTTC. The J gene is TRBJ1-2, the V gene TRBV27; D perhaps matches TRBD1 (6 bases). Between the trimmed V and J ends, which lost 4 bases and 2 bases, there was a span of 11 bases. Germline loops: CDR1 MNHEY, CDR2 SMNVEV (reference sequence). This CDR3 spans 14 amino acids.

The V call is TRBV25-1, the J call TRBJ2-5; a possible D gene is TRBD2 (5 bases). Germline lookup yields CDR1 MGHDK and CDR2 SYGVNS. The CDR3 has 13 residues. V was cut by 8 bases and J by 4 bases, with 14 bases left in between. In DNA form, the CDR3 reads TGTGCCAGCTTCGGCGGAGGTCTAGAGACCCAGTACTTC. Its translation is CASFGGGLETQYF.

The chain combines TRBV19 with TRBJ2-3; 10 bases align to TRBD1. CDR3 length equals 17 residues. Germline CDR1 reads LNHDA; CDR2 reads SQIVND (reference sequence). V trimming: 6 bases; J trimming: 3 bases; junction bases outside the gene matches: 12. The CDR3 DNA reads TGTGCCAGTAGCCACTCTTGGGACAGGGGTAGAACAGATACGCAGTATTTT. Translating gives CASSHSWDRGRTDTQYF.

The chain links TRBV30 to TRBJ1-5; no firm D call. Trimming removed 2 bases from V and 5 bases from J, with 13 bases in between. Germline-derived CDR1 and CDR2 are GTSNPN and SVGIG (reference sequence). The CDR3 has 14 residues. CDR3 region: CAWSRSQAYQPQHF. CDR3 DNA sequence: TGTGCCTGGAGTCGTTCGCAGGCTTATCAGCCCCAGCATTTT.

In its sample, this clonotype was seen once. V is TRBV29-1 and J is TRBJ2-5, with D perhaps TRBD2 (6 bases). Germline CDR1 and CDR2: SQVTM and ANQGSEA. CDR3 size: 14 residues. V lost 4 bases and J 1 base, leaving 13 bases between the germline ends. CDR3 amino acids: CSVVGGTGQETQYF. As DNA, the CDR3 is TGCAGCGTTGTTGGGGGGACTGGCCAAGAGACCCAGTACTTC.

The rearrangement uses TRBV4-2 and TRBJ1-1, with 7 positions matching TRBD1. Germline trimming cut 3 bases from V and 8 bases from J; bases unmatched to any gene: 12. This CDR3 is built from 15 residues. Germline V gene sequence: CDR1 LGHNA, CDR2 YNFKEQ. The CDR3 reads CASSHLGTANPEAFF. The CDR3 bases are TGTGCCAGCAGCCATCTCGGGACAGCAAACCCAGAAGCTTTCTTT.